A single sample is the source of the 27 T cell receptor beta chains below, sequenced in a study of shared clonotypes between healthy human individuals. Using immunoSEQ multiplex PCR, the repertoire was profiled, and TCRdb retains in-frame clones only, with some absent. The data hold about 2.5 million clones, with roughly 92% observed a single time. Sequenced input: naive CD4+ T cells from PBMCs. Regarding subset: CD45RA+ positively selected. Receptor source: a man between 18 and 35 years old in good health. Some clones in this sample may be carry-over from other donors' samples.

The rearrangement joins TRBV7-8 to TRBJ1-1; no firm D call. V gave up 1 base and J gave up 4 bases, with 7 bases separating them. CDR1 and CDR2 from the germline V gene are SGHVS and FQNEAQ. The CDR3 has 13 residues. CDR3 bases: TGTGCCAGCAGCTTAGTGTTTATCACTGAAGCTTTCTTT. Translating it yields CASSLVFITEAFF.

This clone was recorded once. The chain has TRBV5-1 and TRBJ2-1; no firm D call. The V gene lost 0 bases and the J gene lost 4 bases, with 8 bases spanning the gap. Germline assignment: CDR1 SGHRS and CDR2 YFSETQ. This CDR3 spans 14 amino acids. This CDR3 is CASSLERLYNEQFF. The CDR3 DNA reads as TGCGCCAGCAGCTTGGAGCGTCTATACAATGAGCAGTTCTTC.

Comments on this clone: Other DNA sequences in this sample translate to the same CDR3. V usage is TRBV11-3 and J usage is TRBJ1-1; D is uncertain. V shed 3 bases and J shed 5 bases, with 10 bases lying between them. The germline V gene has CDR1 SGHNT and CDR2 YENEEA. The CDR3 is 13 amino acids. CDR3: CASSLGSRTEAFF. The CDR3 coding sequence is TGTGCCAGCAGCTTGGGAAGCCGGACTGAAGCTTTCTTT.

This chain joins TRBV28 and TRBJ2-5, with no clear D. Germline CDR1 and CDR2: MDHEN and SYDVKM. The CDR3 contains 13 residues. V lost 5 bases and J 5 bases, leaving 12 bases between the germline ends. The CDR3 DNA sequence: TGTGCCAGCAGTCGTATGGAGTCGGAGACCCAGTACTTC. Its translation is CASSRMESETQYF.

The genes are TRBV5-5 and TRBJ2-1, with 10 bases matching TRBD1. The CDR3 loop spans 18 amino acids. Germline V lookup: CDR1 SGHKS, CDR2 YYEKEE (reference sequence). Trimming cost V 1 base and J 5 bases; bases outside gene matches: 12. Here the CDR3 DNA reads TGTGCCAGCAGCTTGCGGGACAGGGGCCATACGTCCGACAATGAGCAGTTCTTC. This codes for CASSLRDRGHTSDNEQFF.

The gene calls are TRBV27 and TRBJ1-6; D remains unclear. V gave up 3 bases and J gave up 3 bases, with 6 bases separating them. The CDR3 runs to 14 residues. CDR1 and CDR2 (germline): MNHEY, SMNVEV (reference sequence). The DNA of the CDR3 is TGTGCCAGCAGTTTTTTGAACTATAATTCACCCCTCCACTTT. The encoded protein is CASSFLNYNSPLHF.

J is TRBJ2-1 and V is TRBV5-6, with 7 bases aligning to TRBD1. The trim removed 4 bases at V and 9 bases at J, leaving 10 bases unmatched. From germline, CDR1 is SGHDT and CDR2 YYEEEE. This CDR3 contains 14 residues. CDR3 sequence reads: CASSPGQESGEQFF. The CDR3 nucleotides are TGTGCCAGCAGCCCCGGACAGGAGTCTGGTGAGCAGTTCTTC.

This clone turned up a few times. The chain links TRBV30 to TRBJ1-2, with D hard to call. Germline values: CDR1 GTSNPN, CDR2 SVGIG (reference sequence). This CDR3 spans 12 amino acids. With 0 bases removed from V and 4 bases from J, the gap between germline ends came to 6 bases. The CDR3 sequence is CAWSVTSYGYTF. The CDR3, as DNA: TGTGCCTGGAGTGTAACCAGCTATGGCTACACCTTC.

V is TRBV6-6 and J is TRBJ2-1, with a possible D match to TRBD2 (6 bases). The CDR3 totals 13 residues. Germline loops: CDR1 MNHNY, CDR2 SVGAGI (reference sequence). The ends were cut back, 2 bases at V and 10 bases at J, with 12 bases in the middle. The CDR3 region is CASSYPNSGEQFF. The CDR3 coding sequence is TGTGCCAGCAGTTACCCGAATAGCGGCGAGCAGTTCTTC.

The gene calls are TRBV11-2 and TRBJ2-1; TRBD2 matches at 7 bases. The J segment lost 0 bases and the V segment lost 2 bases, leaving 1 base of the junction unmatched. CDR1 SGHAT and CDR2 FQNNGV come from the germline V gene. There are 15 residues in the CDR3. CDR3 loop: CASSLSGNSYNEQFF. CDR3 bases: TGTGCCAGCAGCTTAAGCGGGAACTCCTACAATGAGCAGTTCTTC. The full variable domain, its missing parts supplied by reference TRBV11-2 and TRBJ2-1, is EAGVAQSPRYKIIEKRQSVAFWCNPISGHATLYWYQQILGQGPKLLIQFQNNGVVDDSQLPKDRFSAERLKGVDSTLKIQPAKLEDSAVYLCASSLSGNSYNEQFFGPGTRLTVL.

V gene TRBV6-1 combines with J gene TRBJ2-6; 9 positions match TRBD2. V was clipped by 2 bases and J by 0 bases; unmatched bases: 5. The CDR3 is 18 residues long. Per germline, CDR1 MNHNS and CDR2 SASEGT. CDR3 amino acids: CASSERAGGASGANVLTF. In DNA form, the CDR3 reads TGTGCCAGCAGTGAAAGAGCGGGGGGCGCCTCTGGGGCCAACGTCCTGACTTTC.

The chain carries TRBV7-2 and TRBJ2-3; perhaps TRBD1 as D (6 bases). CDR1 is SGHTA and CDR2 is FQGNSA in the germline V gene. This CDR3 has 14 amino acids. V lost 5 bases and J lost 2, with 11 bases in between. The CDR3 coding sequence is TGTGCCAGCAGCGACAGGCTTTACACAGATACGCAGTATTTT. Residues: CASSDRLYTDTQYF.

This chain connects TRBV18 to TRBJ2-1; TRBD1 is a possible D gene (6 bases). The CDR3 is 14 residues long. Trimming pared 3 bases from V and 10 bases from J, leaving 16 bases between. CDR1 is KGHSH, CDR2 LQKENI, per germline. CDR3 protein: CASSPVGAPGEQFF. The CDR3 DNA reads TGTGCCAGCTCACCCGTGGGGGCTCCGGGGGAGCAGTTCTTC.

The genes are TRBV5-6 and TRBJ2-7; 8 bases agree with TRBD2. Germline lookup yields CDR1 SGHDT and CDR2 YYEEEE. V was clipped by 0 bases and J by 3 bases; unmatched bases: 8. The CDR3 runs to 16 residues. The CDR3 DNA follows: TGTGCCAGCAGCTTGGCCGGGAGGGGGTCCTTCTACGAGCAGTACTTC. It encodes CASSLAGRGSFYEQYF.

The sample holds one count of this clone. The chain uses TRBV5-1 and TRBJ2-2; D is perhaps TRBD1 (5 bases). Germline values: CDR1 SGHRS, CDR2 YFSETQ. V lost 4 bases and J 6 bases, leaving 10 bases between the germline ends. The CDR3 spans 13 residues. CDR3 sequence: CASSIRVAGELFF. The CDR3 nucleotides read TGCGCCAGCAGCATCAGGGTGGCCGGGGAGCTGTTTTTT.

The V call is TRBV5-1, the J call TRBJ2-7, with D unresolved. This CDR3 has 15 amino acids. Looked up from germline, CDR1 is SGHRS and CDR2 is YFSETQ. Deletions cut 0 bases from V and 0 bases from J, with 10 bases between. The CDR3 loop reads CASSLVAANSYEQYF. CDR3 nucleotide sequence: TGCGCCAGCAGCTTGGTGGCGGCAAACTCCTACGAGCAGTACTTC. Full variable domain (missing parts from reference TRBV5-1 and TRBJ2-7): KAGVTQTPRYLIKTRGQQVTLSCSPISGHRSVSWYQQTPGQGLQFLFEYFSETQRNKGNFPGRFSGRQFSNSRSEMNVSTLELGDSALYLCASSLVAANSYEQYFGPGTRLTVT.

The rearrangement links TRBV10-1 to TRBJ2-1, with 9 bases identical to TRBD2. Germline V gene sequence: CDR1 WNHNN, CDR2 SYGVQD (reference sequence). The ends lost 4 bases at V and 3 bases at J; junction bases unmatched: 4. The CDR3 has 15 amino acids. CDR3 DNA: TGCGCCAGCAGTGGTGGAGCGGGGGGCTACAATGAGCAGTTCTTC. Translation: CASSGGAGGYNEQFF.

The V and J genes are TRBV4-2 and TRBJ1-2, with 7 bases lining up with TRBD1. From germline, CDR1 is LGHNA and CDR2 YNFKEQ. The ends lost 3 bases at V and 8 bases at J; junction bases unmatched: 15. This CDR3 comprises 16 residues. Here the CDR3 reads CASSQTVQKQGQGYTF. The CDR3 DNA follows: TGTGCCAGCAGCCAGACCGTCCAAAAACAGGGGCAGGGCTACACCTTC.

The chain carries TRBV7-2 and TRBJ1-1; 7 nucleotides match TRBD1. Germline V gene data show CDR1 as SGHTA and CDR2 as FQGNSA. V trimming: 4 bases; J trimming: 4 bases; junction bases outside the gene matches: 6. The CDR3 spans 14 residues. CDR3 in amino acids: CASSSQQGSTEAFF. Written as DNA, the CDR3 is TGTGCCAGCAGCTCGCAACAGGGGAGCACTGAAGCTTTCTTT.

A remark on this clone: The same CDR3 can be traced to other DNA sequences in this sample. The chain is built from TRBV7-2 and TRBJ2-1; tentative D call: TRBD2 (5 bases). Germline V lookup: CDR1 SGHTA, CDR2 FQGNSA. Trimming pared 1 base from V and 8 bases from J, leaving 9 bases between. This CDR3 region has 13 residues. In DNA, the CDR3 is TGTGCCAGCAGCTTAGGACCCGGGGATGAGCAGTTCTTC. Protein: CASSLGPGDEQFF. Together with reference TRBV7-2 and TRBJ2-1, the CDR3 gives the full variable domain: GAGVSQSPSNKVTEKGKDVELRCDPISGHTALYWYRQSLGQGLEFLIYFQGNSAPDKSGLPSDRFSAERTGGSVSTLTIQRTQQEDSAVYLCASSLGPGDEQFFGPGTRLTVL.

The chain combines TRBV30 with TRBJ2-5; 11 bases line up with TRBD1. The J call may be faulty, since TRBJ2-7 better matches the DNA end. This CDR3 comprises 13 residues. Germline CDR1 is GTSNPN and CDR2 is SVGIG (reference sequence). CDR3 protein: CAWGQGAGYEQYF. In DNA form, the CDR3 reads TGTGCCTGGGGACAGGGGGCCGGCTACGAGCAGTACTTC.

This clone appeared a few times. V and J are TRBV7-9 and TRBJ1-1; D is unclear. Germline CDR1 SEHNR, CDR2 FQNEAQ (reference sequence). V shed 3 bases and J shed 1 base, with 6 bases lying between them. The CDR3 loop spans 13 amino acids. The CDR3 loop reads CASSFGKNTEAFF. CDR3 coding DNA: TGTGCCAGCAGCTTCGGAAAGAACACTGAAGCTTTCTTT.

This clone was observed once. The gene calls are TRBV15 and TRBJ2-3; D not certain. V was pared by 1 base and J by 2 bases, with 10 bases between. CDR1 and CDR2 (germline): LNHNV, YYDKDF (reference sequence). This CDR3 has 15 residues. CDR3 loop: CATSRGDFFTDTQYF. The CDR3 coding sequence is TGTGCCACCAGCAGAGGTGACTTCTTCACAGATACGCAGTATTTT.

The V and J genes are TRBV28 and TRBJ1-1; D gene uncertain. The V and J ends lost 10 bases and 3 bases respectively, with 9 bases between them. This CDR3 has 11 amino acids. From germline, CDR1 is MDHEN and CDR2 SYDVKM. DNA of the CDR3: TGTGCCACCTCGAGGGACACTGAAGCTTTCTTT. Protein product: CATSRDTEAFF.

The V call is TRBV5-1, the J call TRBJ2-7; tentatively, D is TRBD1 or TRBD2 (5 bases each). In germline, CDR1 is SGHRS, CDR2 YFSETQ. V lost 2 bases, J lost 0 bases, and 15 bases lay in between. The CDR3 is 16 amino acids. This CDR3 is CASSFEGTVSSYEQYF. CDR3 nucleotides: TGCGCCAGCAGCTTTGAGGGGACGGTGAGCTCCTACGAGCAGTACTTC.

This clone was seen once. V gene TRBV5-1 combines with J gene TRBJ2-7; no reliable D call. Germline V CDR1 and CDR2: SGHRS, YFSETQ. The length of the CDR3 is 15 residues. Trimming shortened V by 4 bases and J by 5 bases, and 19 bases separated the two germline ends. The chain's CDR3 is CASSPRPAVSNEQYF. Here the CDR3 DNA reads TGCGCCAGCAGCCCGAGGCCAGCCGTTTCCAACGAGCAGTACTTC.

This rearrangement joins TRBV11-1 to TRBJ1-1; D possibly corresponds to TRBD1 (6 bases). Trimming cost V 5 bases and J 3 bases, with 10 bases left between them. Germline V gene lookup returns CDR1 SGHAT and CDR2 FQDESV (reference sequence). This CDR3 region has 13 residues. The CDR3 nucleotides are TGTGCCAGCAGCAAAGGGGGGTACACTGAAGCTTTCTTT. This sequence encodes CASSKGGYTEAFF.